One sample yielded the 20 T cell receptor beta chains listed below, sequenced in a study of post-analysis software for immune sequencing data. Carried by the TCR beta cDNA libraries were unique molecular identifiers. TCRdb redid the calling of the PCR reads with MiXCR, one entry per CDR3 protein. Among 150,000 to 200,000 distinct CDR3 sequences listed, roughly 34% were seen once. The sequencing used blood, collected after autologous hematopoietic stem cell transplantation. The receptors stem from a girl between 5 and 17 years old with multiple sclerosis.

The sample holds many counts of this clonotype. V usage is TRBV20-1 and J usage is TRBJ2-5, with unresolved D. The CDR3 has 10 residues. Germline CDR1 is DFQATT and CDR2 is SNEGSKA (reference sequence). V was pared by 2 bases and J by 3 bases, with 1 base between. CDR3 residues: CSARKETQYF. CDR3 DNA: TGCAGTGCTAGAAAAGAGACCCAGTACTTC.

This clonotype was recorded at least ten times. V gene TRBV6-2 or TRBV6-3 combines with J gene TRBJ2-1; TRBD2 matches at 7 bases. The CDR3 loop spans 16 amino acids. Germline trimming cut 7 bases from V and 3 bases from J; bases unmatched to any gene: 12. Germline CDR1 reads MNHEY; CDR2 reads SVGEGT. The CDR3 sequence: CASNEGGEYLYNEQFF. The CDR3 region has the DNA TGTGCCAGCAACGAGGGAGGGGAATACCTCTACAATGAGCAGTTCTTC.

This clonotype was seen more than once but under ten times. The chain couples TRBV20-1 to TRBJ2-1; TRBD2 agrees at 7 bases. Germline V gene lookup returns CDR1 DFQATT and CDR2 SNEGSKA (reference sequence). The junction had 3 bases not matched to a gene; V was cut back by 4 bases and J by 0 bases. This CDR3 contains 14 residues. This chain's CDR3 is CSATAGSSYNEQFF. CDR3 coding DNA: TGCAGTGCTACAGCGGGGAGCTCCTACAATGAGCAGTTCTTC.

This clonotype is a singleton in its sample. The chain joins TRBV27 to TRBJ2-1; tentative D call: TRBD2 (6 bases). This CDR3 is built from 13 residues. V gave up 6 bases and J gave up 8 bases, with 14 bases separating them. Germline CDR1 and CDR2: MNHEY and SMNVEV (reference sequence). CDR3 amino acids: CASSSGGADEQFF. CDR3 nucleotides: TGTGCCAGCAGCTCAGGAGGGGCCGATGAGCAGTTCTTC.

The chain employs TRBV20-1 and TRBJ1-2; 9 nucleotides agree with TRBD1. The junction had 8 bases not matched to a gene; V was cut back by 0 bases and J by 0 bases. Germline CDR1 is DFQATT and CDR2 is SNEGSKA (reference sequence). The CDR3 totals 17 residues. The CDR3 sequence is CSARDQDRGLSNYGYTF. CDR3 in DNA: TGCAGTGCTAGAGATCAGGACAGGGGATTATCTAACTATGGCTACACCTTC.

The DNA of the CDR3 is TGTGCCAGCAGCTTAGAGGGCAGGGGGCATGAGCAGTACTTC. It codes for CASSLEGRGHEQYF. This rearrangement joins TRBV7-8 to TRBJ2-7; 8 bases align to TRBD1. V dropped 1 base and J dropped 7; count of bases not matched to a gene: 6. Germline loops: CDR1 SGHVS, CDR2 FQNEAQ. The CDR3 sequence is 14 residues long.

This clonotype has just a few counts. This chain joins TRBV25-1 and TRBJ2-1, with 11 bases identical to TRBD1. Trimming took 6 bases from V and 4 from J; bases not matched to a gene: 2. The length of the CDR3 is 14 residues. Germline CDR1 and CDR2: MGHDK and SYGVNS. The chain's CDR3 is CASRGTGGYNEQFF. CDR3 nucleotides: TGTGCCAGCAGAGGGACAGGGGGGTACAATGAGCAGTTCTTC. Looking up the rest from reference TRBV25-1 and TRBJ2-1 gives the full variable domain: EADIYQTPRYLVIGTGKKITLECSQTMGHDKMYWYQQDPGMELHLIHYSYGVNSTEKGDLSSESTVSRIRTEHFPLTLESARPSHTSQYLCASRGTGGYNEQFFGPGTRLTVL.

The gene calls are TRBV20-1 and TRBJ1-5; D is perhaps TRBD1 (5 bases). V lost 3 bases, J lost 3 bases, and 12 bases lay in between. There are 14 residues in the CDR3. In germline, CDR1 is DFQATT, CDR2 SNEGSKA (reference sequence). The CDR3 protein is CSASGTATNQPQHF. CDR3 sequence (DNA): TGCAGTGCTAGCGGGACTGCGACCAATCAGCCCCAGCATTTT.

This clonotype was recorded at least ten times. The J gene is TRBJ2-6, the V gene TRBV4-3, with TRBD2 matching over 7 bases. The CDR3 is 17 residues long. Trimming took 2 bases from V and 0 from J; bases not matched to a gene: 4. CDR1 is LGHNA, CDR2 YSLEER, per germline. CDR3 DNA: TGCGCCAGCAGCCAATTCCGGGGGGACTCTGGGGCCAACGTCCTGACTTTC. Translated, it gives CASSQFRGDSGANVLTF.

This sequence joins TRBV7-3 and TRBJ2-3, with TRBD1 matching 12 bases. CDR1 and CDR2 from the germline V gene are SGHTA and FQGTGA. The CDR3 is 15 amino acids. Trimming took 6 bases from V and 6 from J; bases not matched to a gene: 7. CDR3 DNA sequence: TGTGCCAGCAGAAAGGGACAGGGGGCTGGTGATACGCAGTATTTT. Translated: CASRKGQGAGDTQYF.

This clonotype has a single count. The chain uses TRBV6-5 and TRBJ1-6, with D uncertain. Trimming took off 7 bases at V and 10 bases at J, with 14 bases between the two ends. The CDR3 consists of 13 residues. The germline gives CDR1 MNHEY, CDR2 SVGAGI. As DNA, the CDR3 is TGTGCCAGCAACTTAGGTTTCGGGTCACCCCTCCACTTT. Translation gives CASNLGFGSPLHF.

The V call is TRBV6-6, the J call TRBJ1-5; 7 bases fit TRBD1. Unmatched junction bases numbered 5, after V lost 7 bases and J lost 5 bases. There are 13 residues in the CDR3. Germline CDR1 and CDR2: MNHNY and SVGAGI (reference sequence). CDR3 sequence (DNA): TGTGCCAGCATAGGGGGCTTCGATCAGCCCCAGCATTTT. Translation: CASIGGFDQPQHF.

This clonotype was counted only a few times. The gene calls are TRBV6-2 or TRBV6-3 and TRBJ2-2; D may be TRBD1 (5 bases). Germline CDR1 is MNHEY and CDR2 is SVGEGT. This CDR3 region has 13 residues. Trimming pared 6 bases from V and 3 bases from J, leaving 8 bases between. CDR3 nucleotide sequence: TGTGCCAGCAGCCCCAGGGACACCGGGGAGCTGTTTTTT. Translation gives CASSPRDTGELFF.

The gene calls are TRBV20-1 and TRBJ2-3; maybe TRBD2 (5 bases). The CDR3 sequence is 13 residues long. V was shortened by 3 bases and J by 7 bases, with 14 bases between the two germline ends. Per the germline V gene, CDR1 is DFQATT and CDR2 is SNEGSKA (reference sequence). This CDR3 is CSARSELVHTQYF. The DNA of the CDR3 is TGCAGTGCTAGGTCAGAACTAGTGCATACGCAGTATTTT.

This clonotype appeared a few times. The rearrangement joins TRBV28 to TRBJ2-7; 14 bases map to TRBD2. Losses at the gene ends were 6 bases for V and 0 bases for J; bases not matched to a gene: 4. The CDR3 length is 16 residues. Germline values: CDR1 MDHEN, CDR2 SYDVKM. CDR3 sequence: CASSAGLAGGSYEQYF. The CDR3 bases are TGTGCCAGCAGCGCCGGACTAGCGGGAGGCTCCTACGAGCAGTACTTC. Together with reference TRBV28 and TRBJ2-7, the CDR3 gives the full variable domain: DVKVTQSSRYLVKRTGEKVFLECVQDMDHENMFWYRQDPGLGLRLIYFSYDVKMKEKGDIPEGYSVSREKKERFSLILESASTNQTSMYLCASSAGLAGGSYEQYFGPGTRLTVT.

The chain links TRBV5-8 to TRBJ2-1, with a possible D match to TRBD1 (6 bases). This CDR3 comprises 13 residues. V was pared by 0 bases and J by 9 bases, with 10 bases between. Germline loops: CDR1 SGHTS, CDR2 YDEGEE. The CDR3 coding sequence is TGTGCCAGCAGCTTGGACAGGGCGGGTGAGCAGTTCTTC. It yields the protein CASSLDRAGEQFF.

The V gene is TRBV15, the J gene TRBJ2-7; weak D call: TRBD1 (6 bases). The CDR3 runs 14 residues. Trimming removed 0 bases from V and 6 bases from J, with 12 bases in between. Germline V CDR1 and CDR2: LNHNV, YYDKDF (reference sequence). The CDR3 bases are TGTGCCACCAGCAGAGATATTGTAGGGGGCGAGCAGTACTTC. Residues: CATSRDIVGGEQYF.

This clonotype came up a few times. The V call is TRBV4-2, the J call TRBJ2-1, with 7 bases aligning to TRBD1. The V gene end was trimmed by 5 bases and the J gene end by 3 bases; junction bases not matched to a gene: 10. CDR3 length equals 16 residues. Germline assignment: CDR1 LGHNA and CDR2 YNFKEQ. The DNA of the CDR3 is TGTGCCAGCAGCTCCGATCGGGACAGCATCTACAATGAGCAGTTCTTC. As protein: CASSSDRDSIYNEQFF.

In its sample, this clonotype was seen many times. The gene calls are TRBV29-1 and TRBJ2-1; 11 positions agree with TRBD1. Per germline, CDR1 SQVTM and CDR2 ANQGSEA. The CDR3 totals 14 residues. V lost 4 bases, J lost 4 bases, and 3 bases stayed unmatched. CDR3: CSVVGQGVYNEQFF. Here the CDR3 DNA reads TGCAGCGTTGTGGGACAGGGGGTTTACAATGAGCAGTTCTTC.

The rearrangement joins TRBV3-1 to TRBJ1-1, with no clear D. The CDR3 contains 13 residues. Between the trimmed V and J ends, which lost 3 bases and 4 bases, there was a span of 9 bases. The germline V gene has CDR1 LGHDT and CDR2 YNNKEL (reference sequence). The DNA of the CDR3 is TGTGCCAGCAGCCACGGCGGGAGCACTGAAGCTTTCTTT. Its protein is CASSHGGSTEAFF.